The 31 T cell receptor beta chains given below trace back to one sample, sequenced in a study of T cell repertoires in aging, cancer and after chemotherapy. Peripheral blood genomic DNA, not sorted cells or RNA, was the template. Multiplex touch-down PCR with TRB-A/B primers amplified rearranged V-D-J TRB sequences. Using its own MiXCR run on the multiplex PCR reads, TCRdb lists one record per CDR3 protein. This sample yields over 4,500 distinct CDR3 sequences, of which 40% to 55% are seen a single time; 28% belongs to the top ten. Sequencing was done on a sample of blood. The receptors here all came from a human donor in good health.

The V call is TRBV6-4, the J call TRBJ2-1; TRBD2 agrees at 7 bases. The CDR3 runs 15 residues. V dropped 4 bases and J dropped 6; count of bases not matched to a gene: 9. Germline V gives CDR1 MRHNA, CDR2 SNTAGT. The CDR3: CASSGSGASSNEQFF. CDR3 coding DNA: TGTGCCAGCAGTGGGAGCGGGGCCTCCAGCAATGAGCAGTTCTTC.

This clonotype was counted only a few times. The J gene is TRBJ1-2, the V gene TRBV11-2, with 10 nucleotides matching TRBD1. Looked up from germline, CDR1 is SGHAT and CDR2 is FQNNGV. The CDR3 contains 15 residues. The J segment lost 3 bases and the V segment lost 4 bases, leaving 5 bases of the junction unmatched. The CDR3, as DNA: TGTGCCAGCAGCTCGGGACAGGGGCGGTACTATGGCTACACCTTC. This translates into CASSSGQGRYYGYTF.

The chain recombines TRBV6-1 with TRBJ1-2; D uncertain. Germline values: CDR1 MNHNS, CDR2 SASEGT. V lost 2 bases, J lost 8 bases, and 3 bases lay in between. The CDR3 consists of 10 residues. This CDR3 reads CASSETGYTF. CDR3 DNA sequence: TGTGCCAGCAGTGAAACAGGCTACACCTTC.

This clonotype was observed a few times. The CDR3 coding sequence is TGTGCCAGCAGCACAGGACGGTCCTCTGGAAACACCATATATTTT. Its translation is CASSTGRSSGNTIYF. The chain carries TRBV7-6 and TRBJ1-3; the D gene is possibly TRBD1 (5 bases). The V end lost 5 bases, the J end lost 0 bases, and 11 bases lay between the germline ends. Germline V gene data show CDR1 as SGHVS and CDR2 as FNYEAQ. This CDR3 is 15 amino acids long.

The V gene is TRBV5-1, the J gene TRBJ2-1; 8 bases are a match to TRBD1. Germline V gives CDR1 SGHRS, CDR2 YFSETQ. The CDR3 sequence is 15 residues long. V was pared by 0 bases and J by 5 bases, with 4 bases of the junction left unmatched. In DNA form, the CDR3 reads TGCGCCAGCAGCTTGGGGGCAGGGGGCCACAATGAGCAGTTCTTC. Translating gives CASSLGAGGHNEQFF. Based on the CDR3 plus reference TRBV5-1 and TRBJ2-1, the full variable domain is KAGVTQTPRYLIKTRGQQVTLSCSPISGHRSVSWYQQTPGQGLQFLFEYFSETQRNKGNFPGRFSGRQFSNSRSEMNVSTLELGDSALYLCASSLGAGGHNEQFFGPGTRLTVL.

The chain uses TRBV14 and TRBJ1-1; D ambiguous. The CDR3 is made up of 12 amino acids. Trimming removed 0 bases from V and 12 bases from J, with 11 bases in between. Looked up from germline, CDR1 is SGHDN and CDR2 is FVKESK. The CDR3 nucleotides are TGTGCCAGCAGCCAAGAAGCGCTGGGCACTTTCTTT. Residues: CASSQEALGTFF.

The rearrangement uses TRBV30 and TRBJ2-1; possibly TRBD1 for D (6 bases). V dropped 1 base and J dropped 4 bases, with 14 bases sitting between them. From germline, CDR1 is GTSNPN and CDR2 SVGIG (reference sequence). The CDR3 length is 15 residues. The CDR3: CAWSGDISVYNEQFF. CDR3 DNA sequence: TGTGCCTGGAGTGGGGACATAAGCGTATACAATGAGCAGTTCTTC.

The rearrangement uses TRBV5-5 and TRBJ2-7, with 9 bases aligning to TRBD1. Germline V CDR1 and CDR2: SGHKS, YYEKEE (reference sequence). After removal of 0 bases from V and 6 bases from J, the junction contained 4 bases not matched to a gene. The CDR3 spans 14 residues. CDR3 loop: CASSLAGQGTEQYF. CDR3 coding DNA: TGTGCCAGCAGCTTGGCGGGACAGGGTACCGAGCAGTACTTC.

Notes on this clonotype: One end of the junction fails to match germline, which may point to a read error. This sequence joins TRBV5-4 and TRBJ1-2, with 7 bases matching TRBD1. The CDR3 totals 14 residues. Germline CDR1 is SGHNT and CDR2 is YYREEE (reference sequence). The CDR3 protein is CASSVGTEAYGYTF. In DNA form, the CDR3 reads TGCGCCAGCAGCGTCGGGACAGAAGCCTATGGCTACACCTTC.

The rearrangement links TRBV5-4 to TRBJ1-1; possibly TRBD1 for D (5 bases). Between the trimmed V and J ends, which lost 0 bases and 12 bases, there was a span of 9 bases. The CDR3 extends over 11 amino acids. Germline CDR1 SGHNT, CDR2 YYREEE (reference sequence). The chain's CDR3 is CASSLGGLSFF. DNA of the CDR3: TGTGCCAGCAGCTTGGGGGGGTTATCTTTCTTT.

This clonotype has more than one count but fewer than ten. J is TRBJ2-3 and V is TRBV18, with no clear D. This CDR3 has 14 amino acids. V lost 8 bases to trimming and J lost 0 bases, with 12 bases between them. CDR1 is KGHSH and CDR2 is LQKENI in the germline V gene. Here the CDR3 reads CASTTGFSTDTQYF. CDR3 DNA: TGTGCCAGCACAACGGGCTTTAGCACAGATACGCAGTATTTT.

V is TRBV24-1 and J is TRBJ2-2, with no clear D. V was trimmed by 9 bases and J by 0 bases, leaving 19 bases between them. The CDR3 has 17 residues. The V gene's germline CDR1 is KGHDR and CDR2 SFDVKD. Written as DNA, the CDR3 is TGTGCCACCCCAGATTCAGGTCCCAACCCGAACACCGGGGAGCTGTTTTTT. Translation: CATPDSGPNPNTGELFF.

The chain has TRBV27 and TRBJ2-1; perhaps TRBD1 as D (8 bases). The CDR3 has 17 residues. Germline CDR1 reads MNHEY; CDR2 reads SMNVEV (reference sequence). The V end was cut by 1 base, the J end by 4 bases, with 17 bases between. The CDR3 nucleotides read TGTGCCAGCAGTTTATTCCTACAGGGGGGGGCTTACAATGAGCAGTTCTTC. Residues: CASSLFLQGGAYNEQFF.

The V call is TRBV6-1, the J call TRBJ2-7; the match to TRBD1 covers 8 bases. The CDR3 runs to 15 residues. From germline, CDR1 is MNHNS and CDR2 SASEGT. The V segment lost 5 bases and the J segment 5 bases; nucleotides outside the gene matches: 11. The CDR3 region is CASSLSRTGIHEQYF. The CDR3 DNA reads TGTGCCAGCAGTTTATCAAGGACAGGGATCCACGAGCAGTACTTC.

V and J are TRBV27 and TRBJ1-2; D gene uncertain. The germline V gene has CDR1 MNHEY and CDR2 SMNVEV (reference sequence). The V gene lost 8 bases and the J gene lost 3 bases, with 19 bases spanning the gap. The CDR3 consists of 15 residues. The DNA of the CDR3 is TGTGCCAGCGCCCAAGTGGGGTATCAGGACTATGGCTACACCTTC. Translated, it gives CASAQVGYQDYGYTF.

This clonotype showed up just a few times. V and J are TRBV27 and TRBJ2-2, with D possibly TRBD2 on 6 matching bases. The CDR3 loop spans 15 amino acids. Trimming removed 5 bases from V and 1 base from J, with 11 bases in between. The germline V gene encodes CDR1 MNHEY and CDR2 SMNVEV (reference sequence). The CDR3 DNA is TGTGCCAGCAGTATCGGGACTCAGAACACCGGGGAGCTGTTTTTT. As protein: CASSIGTQNTGELFF.

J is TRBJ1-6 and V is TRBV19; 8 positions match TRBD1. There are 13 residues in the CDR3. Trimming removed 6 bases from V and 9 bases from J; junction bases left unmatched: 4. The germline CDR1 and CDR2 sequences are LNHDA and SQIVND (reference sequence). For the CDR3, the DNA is TGTGCCAGTAGGCCTACAGGGGGTTCACCCCTCCACTTT. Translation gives CASRPTGGSPLHF.

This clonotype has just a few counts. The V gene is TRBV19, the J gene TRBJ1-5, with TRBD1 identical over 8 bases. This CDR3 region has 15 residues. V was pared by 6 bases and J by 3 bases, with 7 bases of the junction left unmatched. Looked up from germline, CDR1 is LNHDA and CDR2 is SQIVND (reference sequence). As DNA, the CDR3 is TGTGCCAGTAGAGAGGACAGGGCCTCCAATCAGCCCCAGCATTTT. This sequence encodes CASREDRASNQPQHF.

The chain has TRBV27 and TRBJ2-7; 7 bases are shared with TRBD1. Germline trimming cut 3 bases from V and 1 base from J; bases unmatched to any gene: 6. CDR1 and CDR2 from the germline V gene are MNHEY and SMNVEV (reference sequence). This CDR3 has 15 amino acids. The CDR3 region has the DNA TGTGCCAGCAGTTTGACAGGGACAGATTCCTACGAGCAGTACTTC. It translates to CASSLTGTDSYEQYF.

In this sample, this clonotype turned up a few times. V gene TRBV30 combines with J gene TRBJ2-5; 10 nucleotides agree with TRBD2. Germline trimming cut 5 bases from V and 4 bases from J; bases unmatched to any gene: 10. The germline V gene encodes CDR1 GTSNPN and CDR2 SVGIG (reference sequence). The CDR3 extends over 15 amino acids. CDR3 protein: CAWGFTSGVSETQYF. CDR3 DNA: TGTGCCTGGGGATTTACTAGCGGGGTATCAGAGACCCAGTACTTC. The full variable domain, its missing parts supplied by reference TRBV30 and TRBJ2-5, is SQTIHQWPATLVQPVGSPLSLECTVEGTSNPNLYWYRQAAGRGLQLLFYSVGIGQISSEVPQNLSASRPQDRQFILSSKKLLLSDSGFYLCAWGFTSGVSETQYFGPGTRLLVL.

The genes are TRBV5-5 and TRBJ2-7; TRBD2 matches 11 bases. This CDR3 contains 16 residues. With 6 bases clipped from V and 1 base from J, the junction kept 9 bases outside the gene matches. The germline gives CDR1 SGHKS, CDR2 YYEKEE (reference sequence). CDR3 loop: CASNSLAGGISYEQYF. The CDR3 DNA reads TGTGCCAGCAACTCCTTAGCGGGAGGGATTTCCTACGAGCAGTACTTC.

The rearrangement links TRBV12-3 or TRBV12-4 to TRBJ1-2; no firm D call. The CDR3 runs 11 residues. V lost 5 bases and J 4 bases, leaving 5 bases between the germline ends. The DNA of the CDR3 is TGTGCCAGCAGTCGCGCCTATGGCTACACCTTC. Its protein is CASSRAYGYTF.

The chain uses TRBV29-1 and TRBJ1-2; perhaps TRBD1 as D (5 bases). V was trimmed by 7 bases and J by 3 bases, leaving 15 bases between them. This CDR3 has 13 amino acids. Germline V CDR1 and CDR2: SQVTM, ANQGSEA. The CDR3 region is CSAAPGTDYGYTF. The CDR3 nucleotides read TGCAGCGCCGCGCCCGGGACCGACTATGGCTACACCTTC.

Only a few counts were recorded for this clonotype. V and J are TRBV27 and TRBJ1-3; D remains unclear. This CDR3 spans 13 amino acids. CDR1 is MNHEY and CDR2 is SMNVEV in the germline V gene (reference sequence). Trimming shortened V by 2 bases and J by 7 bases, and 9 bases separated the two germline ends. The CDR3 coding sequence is TGTGCCAGCAGTTTAAGGATAGGGAACACCATATATTTT. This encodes CASSLRIGNTIYF.

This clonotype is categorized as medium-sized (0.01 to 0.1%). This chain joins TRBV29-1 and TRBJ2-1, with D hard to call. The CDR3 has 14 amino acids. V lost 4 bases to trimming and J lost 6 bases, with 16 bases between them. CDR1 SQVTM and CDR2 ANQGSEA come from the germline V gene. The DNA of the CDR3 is TGCAGCGTTGTGCTACTGGGTCACATCAATGAGCAGTTCTTC. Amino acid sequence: CSVVLLGHINEQFF.

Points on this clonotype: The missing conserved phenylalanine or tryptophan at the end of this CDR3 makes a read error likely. The CDR3 DNA reads TGTGCCAGCAGTGGAGAGGCTAGCACAGATACGCAGTATTCT. It yields the protein CASSGEASTDTQYS. The chain couples TRBV6-4 to TRBJ2-3; D gene unclear. Looked up from germline, CDR1 is MRHNA and CDR2 is SNTAGT. V shed 4 bases and J shed 0 bases, with 8 bases lying between them. The CDR3 has 14 residues.

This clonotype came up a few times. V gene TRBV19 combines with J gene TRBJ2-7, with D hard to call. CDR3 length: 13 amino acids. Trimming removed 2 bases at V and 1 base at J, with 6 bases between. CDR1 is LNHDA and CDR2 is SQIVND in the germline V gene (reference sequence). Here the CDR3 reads CASSITVSYEQYF. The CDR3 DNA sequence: TGTGCCAGTAGTATAACCGTTTCCTACGAGCAGTACTTC. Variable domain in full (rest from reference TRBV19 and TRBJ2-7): DGGITQSPKYLFRKEGQNVTLSCEQNLNHDAMYWYRQDPGQGLRLIYYSQIVNDFQKGDIAEGYSVSREKKESFPLTVTSAQKNPTAFYLCASSITVSYEQYFGPGTRLTVT.

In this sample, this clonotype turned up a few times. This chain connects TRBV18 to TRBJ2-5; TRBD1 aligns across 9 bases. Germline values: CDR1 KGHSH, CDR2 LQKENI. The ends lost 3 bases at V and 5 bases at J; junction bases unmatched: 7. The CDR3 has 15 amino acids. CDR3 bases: TGTGCCAGCTCACCGGGGGGACAGGGAGAGGAGACCCAGTACTTC. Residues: CASSPGGQGEETQYF.

In DNA, the CDR3 is TGTGCCTGGAGTGTGACAGGGGCCCCCACAGATACGCAGTATTTT. Its protein product is CAWSVTGAPTDTQYF. The gene calls are TRBV30 and TRBJ2-3; 8 bases are a match to TRBD1. The CDR3 runs to 15 residues. Germline assignment: CDR1 GTSNPN and CDR2 SVGIG (reference sequence). The junction had 4 bases not matched to a gene; V was cut back by 0 bases and J by 2 bases.

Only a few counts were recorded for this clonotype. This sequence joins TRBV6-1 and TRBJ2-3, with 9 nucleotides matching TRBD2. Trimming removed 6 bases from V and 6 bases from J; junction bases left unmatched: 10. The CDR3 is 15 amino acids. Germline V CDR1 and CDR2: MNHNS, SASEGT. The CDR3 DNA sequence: TGTGCCAGCAGACCCCTAGCGGGATGGCCTGATACGCAGTATTTT. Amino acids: CASRPLAGWPDTQYF.

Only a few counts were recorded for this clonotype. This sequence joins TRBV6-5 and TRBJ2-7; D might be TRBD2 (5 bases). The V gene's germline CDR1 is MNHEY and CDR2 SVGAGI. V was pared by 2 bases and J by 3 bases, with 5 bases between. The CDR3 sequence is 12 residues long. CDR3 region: CASSYEGYEQYF. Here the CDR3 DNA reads TGTGCCAGCAGTTACGAGGGCTACGAGCAGTACTTC.